The present T cell receptor (beta chain) was sequenced within a study of shared clonotypes between healthy human individuals. Study-level results: Larger richness was generally estimated for naive than memory subsets. Clonotypes which were not shared had lower generation probabilities than clonotypes that all four donors shared. Blood alone was sampled, and tissue repertoires likely differ.

In the case of this clone: Its antigen is not identified.

Trimming left V 0 bases short and J 5 bases short, with 8 bases between. The CDR3 loop spans 14 amino acids. Germline V gene sequence: CDR1 LNHNV, CDR2 YYDKDF (reference sequence). Per the study methods: ImmunoSEQ output held junction-only sequences without quality scores, so filtering differed. Method: immunoSEQ multiplex PCR; TCRdb's copy keeps in-frame clones and lacks some. V and J calls plus clone size are reproduced from that table; the DNA served to infer D and trimming. The table includes 630,000 or so clones, 95% to 98% detected once. Naive CD8 isolation took CD45RO-negative cells positively selected for CCR7 and excluded terminally differentiated effector memory CD45RA+ cells.

This TCR derives from a young man in good health. The V call is TRBV15, the J call TRBJ1-5; D is possibly TRBD1 (5 bases). The sequenced sample was naive CD8+ T cells sorted from blood. CDR3 sequence (DNA): TGTGCCACCAGCAGAGAACAGGAAGATCAGCCCCAGCATTTT. This translates into CATSREQEDQPQHF.